A selection of T cell receptor beta chains follows, all from one sample in a study of cytomegalovirus exposure and HLA in healthy donors. Sequencing was performed with immunoSEQ multiplex PCR; in TCRdb, only in-frame clones are kept and a portion is missing. The table includes about 250,000 clones, roughly 70% detected once. The sequenced sample consisted of PBMCs. The receptor source for this set is a female donor in good health and CMV-seronegative. Both conserved end residues are part of each CDR3. D genes are given only for firm matches.

>TRBJ2-2|-|TRBV5-5
CASSSYRSNTGELFF
>TRBJ1-1|TRBD1|TRBV28
CASSKDRGWDTEAFF
>TRBJ1-2|-|TRBV19
CASMFATAYGYTF
>TRBJ2-2|-|TRBV28
CASGLRGLGTGELFF
>TRBJ2-2|TRBD2|TRBV11-1
CASSFPSGSTGELFF
>TRBJ1-6|-|TRBV6-5
CASSYARKNSPLHF
>TRBJ2-7|-|TRBV7-2
CASSLEGLPYTYEQYF
>TRBJ1-2|-|TRBV21-1
CASTLFGTDYGYTF
>TRBJ1-4|TRBD1|TRBV13
CASRHRGSFNEKLFF
>TRBJ2-4|TRBD2|TRBV14
CASSQDRAGVGNIQYF
>TRBJ2-1|TRBD2|TRBV11-2
CASSLEVLAGVGEQFF
>TRBJ2-1|-|TRBV19
CASRGNDRMPVGGYNEQFF
>TRBJ1-2|TRBD1|TRBV6-6
CASRSGTVNYGYTF
>TRBJ2-7|-|TRBV28
CASSFHTPTVTPLSRCF
>TRBJ2-1|-|TRBV11-2
CASSPSAGPHNEQFF
>TRBJ2-5|TRBD2|TRBV10-3
CATTTSANQETQYF